The rows below give T cell receptor beta chains drawn from one sample of a study of T cell responses to AZD1222 COVID-19 vaccine. The table came from immunoSEQ multiplex PCR; TCRdb's copy has only in-frame clones and leaves some out. The table includes 95,000 to 150,000 clones, roughly 87% detected once. The sample consisted of peripheral blood, taken on day 0 of AZD1222 vaccination. The receptors were sampled from an adult in good health. CDR3s include the opening cysteine and the closing phenylalanine or tryptophan.

>TRBV7-8
CASSTRGGYYEQYF
>TRBV10-3
CAIAREENGYTF
>TRBV7-9
CASSSHAESGNTIYF
>TRBV6-6
CASRPDTYHNYEQYF
>TRBV6-1
CASSEDEGSANEQYF
>TRBV30
CAWRAQGARLSGNTIYF
>TRBV6-2/TRBV6-3
CASSDRVNQPQHF
>TRBV6-5
CASTLTQGLGYTF
>TRBV6-4
CASSQRGQGAYNEQFF
>TRBV14
CASSLMTVTTDTQYF
>TRBV4-1
CASSPSGGSSYNEQFF
>TRBV14
CASSPGSYSYNEQFF
>TRBV7-2
CASSAPDRNVYNEQFF
>TRBV24-1
CATSDGQGGVTEAFF
>TRBV2
CASSEQDYAYGYTF
>TRBV6-2/TRBV6-3
CASSRLSATYNSPLHF
>TRBV11-2
CASSLEAGAGEQYF
>TRBV5-1
CASSLLDGSYEQYF
>TRBV9
CASSAKRGLDTSRELFF
>TRBV9
CASSVGGGVNNEQFF
>TRBV6-5
CASVQGALHYGYTF
>TRBV18
CASSPGAGDGYTF
>TRBV25-1
CASSPQETQYF
>TRBV30
CAWSQAYGYTF
>TRBV28
CASSLSGTGGPWGYTF
>TRBV6-2/TRBV6-3
CASSRERAYEQYF
>TRBV2
CASSRDRGKGAQHF
>TRBV6-5
CASSTDRITDTQYF
>TRBV27
CASSSPGLAGGVDEQYF
>TRBV27
CASSSSSNQPQHF
>TRBV11-3
CASSLVGGHEQYF
>TRBV11-2
CASSLGQTTNEKLFF
>TRBV4-1
CASSQVRGIRGGTDTQYF
>TRBV7-9
CASSRTSGLADTQYF
>TRBV7-6
CASSLFSYGTLTDTQYF
>TRBV28
CASSPRTVYGYTF
>TRBV27
CASRFSGRTVTDTQYF
>TRBV7-8
CASSFSSGASYEQYF
>TRBV3-1/TRBV3-2
CASSQIIYEQYF
>TRBV6-4
CASSGGNTGELFF
>TRBV11-1
CASSWSGTDYNYGYTF
>TRBV19
CASSPYWHEQFF
>TRBV6-1
CARSEAAGGGTEAFF
>TRBV5-1
CASSLPSGGAETQYF
>TRBV30
CAWTSGGARTQYF
>TRBV18
CASSPSVQISNQPQHF
>TRBV2
CASSGREGEKLFF
>TRBV11-2
CASSLVRIGSSYEQYF
>TRBV5-4
CASSIQGAGETQYF
>TRBV7-8
CASSPAPVSNQPQHF
>TRBV7-6
CASSLVPPVTRFTDTQYF
>TRBV4-2
CASSQVGEGESSYEQYF
>TRBV7-2
CASSLTSRRNEQFF